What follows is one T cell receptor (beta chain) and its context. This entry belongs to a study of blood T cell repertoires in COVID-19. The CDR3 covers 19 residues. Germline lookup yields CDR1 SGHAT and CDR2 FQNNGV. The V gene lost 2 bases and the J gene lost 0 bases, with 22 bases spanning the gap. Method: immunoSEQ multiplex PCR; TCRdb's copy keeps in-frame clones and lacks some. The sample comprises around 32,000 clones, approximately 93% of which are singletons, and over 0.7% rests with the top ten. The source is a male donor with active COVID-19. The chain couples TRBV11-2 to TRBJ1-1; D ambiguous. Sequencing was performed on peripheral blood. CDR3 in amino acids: CASSLKSRGQPILNTEAFF. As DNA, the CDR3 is TGTGCCAGCAGCTTAAAGTCCCGAGGCCAGCCTATCCTGAACACTGAAGCTTTCTTT.